These 4 T cell receptor beta chains were sequenced from one sample in a study of tumor-infiltrating lymphocytes in oesophageal squamous cell carcinoma. TCRdb independently ran MiXCR on the PCR reads; one entry per CDR3 protein. There are over 10,000 distinct CDR3 sequences in the sample; roughly three fifths occur only once, and over 25% lies in the top ten. The sample was esophageal tumor tissue. The receptors were sampled from a female donor with esophageal squamous cell carcinoma.

The J gene is TRBJ2-5, the V gene TRBV28; D unclear. The DNA end favors TRBJ2-7, so the J call may be wrong. The CDR3 runs to 12 residues. Germline V gene data show CDR1 as MDHEN and CDR2 as SYDVKM. CDR3 loop: CASPNSQDEQYF. The CDR3 DNA follows: TGTGCCAGTCCAAACAGTCAAGACGAGCAGTACTTC.

The rearrangement uses TRBV6-5 and TRBJ2-1; D not certain. V was trimmed by 0 bases and J by 5 bases, leaving 11 bases between them. Germline V gives CDR1 MNHEY, CDR2 SVGAGI. CDR3 length: 15 residues. CDR3 in DNA: TGTGCCAGCAGTTACTCGAGCAGTAGAGACAATGAGCAGTTCTTC. This gives the protein CASSYSSSRDNEQFF.

There are a few counts of this clonotype. V and J are TRBV28 and TRBJ2-1; 9 bases are shared with TRBD1. The J call may be faulty, since TRBJ2-7 better matches the DNA end. Germline V CDR1 and CDR2: MDHEN, SYDVKM. This CDR3 contains 15 residues. DNA for the CDR3: TGTGCCAGCAGTCCATACCCGGGACAGGGTGTCGAGCAGTACTTC. Amino acid sequence: CASSPYPGQGVEQYF.

This clonotype was counted a single time. The gene calls are TRBV12-3 or TRBV12-4 and TRBJ2-3; unclear D gene. The J call is doubtful: the DNA matches TRBJ1-2 better. The CDR3 is made up of 14 amino acids. The CDR3 loop reads CASSFLSTNYGYTF. CDR3 DNA sequence: TGTGCCAGCAGTTTTCTATCCACTAACTATGGCTACACCTTC.